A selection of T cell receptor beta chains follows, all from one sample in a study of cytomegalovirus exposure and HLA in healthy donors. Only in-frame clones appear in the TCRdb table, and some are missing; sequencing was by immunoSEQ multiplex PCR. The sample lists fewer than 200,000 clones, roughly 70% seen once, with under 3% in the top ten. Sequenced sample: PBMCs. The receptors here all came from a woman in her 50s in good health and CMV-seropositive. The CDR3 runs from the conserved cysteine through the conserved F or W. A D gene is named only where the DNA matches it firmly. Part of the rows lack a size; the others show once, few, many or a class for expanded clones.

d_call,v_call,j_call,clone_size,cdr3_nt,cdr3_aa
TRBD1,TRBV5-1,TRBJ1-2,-,TGCGCCAGCAGCTTTACGGGACAGGACCTCGTCTACACCTTC,CASSFTGQDLVYTF
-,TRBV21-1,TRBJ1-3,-,-,CASSKGPGFVGTGSGQINAIYF
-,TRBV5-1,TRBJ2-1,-,TGCGCCAGCAGCTTGGTGGCAGGGTCCTACAATGAGCAGTTCTTC,CASSLVAGSYNEQFF
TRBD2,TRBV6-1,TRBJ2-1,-,TGTGCGATACTTTGGGGAGGGAACTCCTACAATGAGCAGTTCTTC,CAILWGGNSYNEQFF
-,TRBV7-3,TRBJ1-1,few,TGTGCCAGCAGCTTAACGAAGGACAGTGGCGCTATCTTT,CASSLTKDSGAIF
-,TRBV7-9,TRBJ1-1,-,TGTGCCAGCAGCTTAGCGAGTCCACGTTCCGGGGGGACTGAAGCTTTCTTT,CASSLASPRSGGTEAFF
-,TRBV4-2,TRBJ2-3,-,TGTGCCAGCAGCCAAGGTTTACAGGGTGGTGGTGGTACGCAGTATTTT,CASSQGLQGGGGTQYF
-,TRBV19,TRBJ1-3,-,TGTGCCAGTAGTAGAGAAGTCGGCGACAGCCTCTCTGGAAACACCATATATTTT,CASSREVGDSLSGNTIYF
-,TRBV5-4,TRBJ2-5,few,TGTGCCAGCAGCTTTTACGGGAACCCTGGGACCCAGTACTTC,CASSFYGNPGTQYF
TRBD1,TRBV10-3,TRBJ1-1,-,TGTGCCATCAGTGAGAAAGGGGGCAACACTGAAGCTTTCTTT,CAISEKGGNTEAFF
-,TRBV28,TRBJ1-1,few,TGTGCCAGCAGTTCAAGTGAGGGCGGAGGCACTGAAGCTTTCTTT,CASSSSEGGGTEAFF
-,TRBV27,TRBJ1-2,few,TGTGCCAGCAGTTTGAGAGGGAACTATGGCTACACCTTC,CASSLRGNYGYTF
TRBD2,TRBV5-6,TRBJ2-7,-,TGTGCCAGCACCCTGTTCGGGGGGGCCCTCTACGAGCAGTACTTC,CASTLFGGALYEQYF
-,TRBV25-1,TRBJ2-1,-,TGTGCCAGCAGCCATACATTGCAGGAGCAGTTCTTC,CASSHTLQEQFF
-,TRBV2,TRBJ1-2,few,TGTGCCAGCAATGGAGGCCTCTATGGCTACACCTTC,CASNGGLYGYTF
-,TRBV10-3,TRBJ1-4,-,TGTGCCATCAGTGAGTCCTTTACACAAAATGAAAAACTGTTTTTT,CAISESFTQNEKLFF
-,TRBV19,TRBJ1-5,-,TGTGCCAGTATTGACAGCCTTTATAGCAATCAGCCCCAGCATTTT,CASIDSLYSNQPQHF
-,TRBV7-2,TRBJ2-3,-,TGTGCCAGCAGCTTAGGAGGTTATAAGGAAGATACGCAGTATTTT,CASSLGGYKEDTQYF
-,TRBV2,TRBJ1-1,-,TGTGCCAGCAGCTACCCAAAGGACAGAGAGAACACTGAAGCTTTCTTT,CASSYPKDRENTEAFF
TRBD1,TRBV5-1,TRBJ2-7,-,TGCGCCAGCAGCATGGGACAGGCTGAGCAGTACTTC,CASSMGQAEQYF
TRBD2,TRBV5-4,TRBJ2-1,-,TGTGCCAGCAGACCAGGACTAGCGGGGGACAATGAGCAGTTCTTC,CASRPGLAGDNEQFF
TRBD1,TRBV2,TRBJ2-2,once,TGTGCCAGCCGCCCGCAGGGGGCTGCGGAGCTGTTTTTT,CASRPQGAAELFF
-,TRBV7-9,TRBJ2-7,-,TGTTCCAGCAGCCGTGAGGTCTACGAGCAGTACTTC,CSSSREVYEQYF
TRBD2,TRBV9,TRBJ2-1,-,TGTGCCAGCAGCGAGGGACTAGCGGGGGGTAACTTTAAAAATGAGCAGTTCTTC,CASSEGLAGGNFKNEQFF
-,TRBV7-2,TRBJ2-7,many,TGTGCCAGCAGCTTAAGGGGCGAGCAGTACTTC,CASSLRGEQYF
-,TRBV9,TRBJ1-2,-,TGTGCCAGCAGTGCCTCAGGCCATAACTATGGCTACACCTTC,CASSASGHNYGYTF
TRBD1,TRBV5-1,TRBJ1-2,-,TGCGCCAGCAGCCGGACAGGGGTCGGCTATGGCTACACCTTC,CASSRTGVGYGYTF
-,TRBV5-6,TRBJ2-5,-,TGTGCCAGCAGCTTGCTCTTCGGGGGCCAAGAGACCCAGTACTTC,CASSLLFGGQETQYF
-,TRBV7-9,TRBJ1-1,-,TGTGCCAGCAGCCTCACAGGGTACCTCGAAGCTTTCTTT,CASSLTGYLEAFF
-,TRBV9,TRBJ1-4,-,TGTGCCAGCAGCGTCGGGGGAGGTGCTGAAAAACTGTTTTTT,CASSVGGGAEKLFF
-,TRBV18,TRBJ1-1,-,TGTGCCAGCTCACGAACACAGGAGAAGTACACTGAAGCTTTCTTT,CASSRTQEKYTEAFF
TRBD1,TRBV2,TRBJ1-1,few,TGTGCCACCGGAGTCCACAGGGGAGGTTCCACTGAAGCTTTCTTT,CATGVHRGGSTEAFF
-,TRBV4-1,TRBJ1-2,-,TGCGCCAGCTCCAAGGACAGCTATGGCTACACCTTC,CASSKDSYGYTF
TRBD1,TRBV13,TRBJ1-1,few,TGTGCCAGCGGGGACAGGGGGCCGTATGGCACTGAAGCTTTCTTT,CASGDRGPYGTEAFF
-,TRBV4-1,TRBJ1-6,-,TGCGCCGGCAGCCAAGAAATGGGGGGGGCTTTTCGTTCACCCCTCCACTTT,CAGSQEMGGAFRSPLHF
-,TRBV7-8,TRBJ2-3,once,TGTGCCAGCAGCATAACAGGGTTGGATACGCAGTATTTT,CASSITGLDTQYF
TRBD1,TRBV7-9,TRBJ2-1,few,TGTGCCAGCAGCGTGGACAGGGCGTACAATGAGCAGTTCTTC,CASSVDRAYNEQFF
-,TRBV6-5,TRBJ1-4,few,TGTGCCAGCAGTTCAGGGGCGGCAGGAACTAATGAAAAACTGTTTTTT,CASSSGAAGTNEKLFF
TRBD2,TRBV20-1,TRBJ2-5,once,TGCAGTGCCGCGGGAGGAGAGACCCAGTACTTC,CSAAGGETQYF
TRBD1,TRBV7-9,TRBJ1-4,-,TGTGCCAGCAGCAAAGGGACAGGGGGATTTGAAAAACTGTTTTTT,CASSKGTGGFEKLFF
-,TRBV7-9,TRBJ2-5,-,TGTGCCAGCAGCTCCCCGGGGGACCGGGAGACCCAGTACTTC,CASSSPGDRETQYF
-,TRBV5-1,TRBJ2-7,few,TGCGCCAGCAGCTTGGCCCCATCCTACGAGCAGTACTTC,CASSLAPSYEQYF
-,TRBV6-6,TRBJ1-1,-,TGTGCCAGCAGTTACTACATGAACACTGAAGCTTTCTTT,CASSYYMNTEAFF
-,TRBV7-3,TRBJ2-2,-,TGTGCCAGCAGCTCAACAATAGACACCGGGGAGCTGTTTTTT,CASSSTIDTGELFF
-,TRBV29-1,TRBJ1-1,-,TGCAGCTTCTCAGCAGGGTCTGAAGCTTTCTTT,CSFSAGSEAFF
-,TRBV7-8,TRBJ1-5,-,TGTGCCAGCAGCTCCCGGGACACAGCCCTTGCTCAGCCCCAGCATTTT,CASSSRDTALAQPQHF
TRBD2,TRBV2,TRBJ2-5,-,TGTGCCAGCAGTGGGAGTAGAGCGGGACAAGAGACCCAGTACTTC,CASSGSRAGQETQYF
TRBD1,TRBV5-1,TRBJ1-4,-,TGCGCCAGCAGCTTGGGACAGGGGGGAGAAAAACTGTTTTTT,CASSLGQGGEKLFF
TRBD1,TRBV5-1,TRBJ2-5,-,TGCGCCAGCAGCCCGGACAGGGGGCGCGGAGAGACCCAGTACTTC,CASSPDRGRGETQYF
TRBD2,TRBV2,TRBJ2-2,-,TGTGCCAGCAGTCTCAGCGGGGGAACCACCGGGGAGCTGTTTTTT,CASSLSGGTTGELFF
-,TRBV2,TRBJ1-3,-,TGTGCCAGCAGGGACTCCGGGAGCTACTCTGGAAACACCATATATTTT,CASRDSGSYSGNTIYF